This TCR beta chain was sequenced in a study of regulatory T cells in long-lasting Graves disease. For TCR beta, libraries came from iRepertoire HTBI primers and Arm-PCR of CDR3 regions. A single record per CDR3 protein comes from TCRdb applying MiXCR to the multiplex PCR reads. The sample includes 700,000 or so distinct CDR3 sequences, 25% to 30% of them seen just once. Germline V gene sequence: CDR1 LGHNT, CDR2 FRNRAP. This CDR3 has 13 amino acids. V was clipped by 6 bases and J by 4 bases, with 10 bases between them. Time point in this sample: persistent/refractory GD, antithyroid drugs over 5 years with positive TRAb. Following extraction of RNA from PBMCs, that RNA was used to make the TCR library.

The material was peripheral blood mononuclear cells (PBMCs), obtained when the disease was refractory, from a patient treated with antithyroid drugs. The receptor was isolated from a female donor with Graves disease. V is TRBV12-5 and J is TRBJ1-5; D unclear. The CDR3 spells CASGMTRNQPQHF. In DNA form, the CDR3 reads TGTGCTAGTGGCATGACAAGAAATCAGCCCCAGCATTTT.